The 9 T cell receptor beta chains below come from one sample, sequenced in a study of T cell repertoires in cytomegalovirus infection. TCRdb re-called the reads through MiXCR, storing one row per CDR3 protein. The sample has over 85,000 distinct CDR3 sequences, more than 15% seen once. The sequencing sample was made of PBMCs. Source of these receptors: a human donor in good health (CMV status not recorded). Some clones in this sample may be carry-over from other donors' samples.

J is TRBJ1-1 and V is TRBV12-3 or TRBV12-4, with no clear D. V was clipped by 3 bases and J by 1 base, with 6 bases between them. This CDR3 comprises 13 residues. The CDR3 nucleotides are TGTGCCAGCAGTTTCACCAGGAACACTGAAGCTTTCTTT. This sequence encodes CASSFTRNTEAFF.

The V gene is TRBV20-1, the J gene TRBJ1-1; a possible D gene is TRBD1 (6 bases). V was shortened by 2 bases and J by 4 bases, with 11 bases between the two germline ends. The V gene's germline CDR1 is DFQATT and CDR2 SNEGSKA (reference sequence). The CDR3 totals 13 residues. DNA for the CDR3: TGCAGTGCTAGATTACAGGGCGGCACTGAAGCTTTCTTT. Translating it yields CSARLQGGTEAFF.

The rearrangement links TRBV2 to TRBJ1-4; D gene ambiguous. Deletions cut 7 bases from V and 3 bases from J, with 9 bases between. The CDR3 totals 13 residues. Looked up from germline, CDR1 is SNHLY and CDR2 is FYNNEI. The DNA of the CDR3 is TGTGCCAGCAACGGGATCTCTAATGAAAAACTGTTTTTT. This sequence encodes CASNGISNEKLFF.

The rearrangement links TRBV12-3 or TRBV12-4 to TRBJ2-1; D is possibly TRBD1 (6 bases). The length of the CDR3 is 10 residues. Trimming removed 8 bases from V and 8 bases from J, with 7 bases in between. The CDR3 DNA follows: TGTGCCAGCGAGGGGGATGAGCAGTTCTTC. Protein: CASEGDEQFF.

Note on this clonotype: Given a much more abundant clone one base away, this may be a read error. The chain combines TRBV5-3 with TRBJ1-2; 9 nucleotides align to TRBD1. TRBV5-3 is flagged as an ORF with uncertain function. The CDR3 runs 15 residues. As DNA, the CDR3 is TGTGCCAGCAGCTCCCGGACAGGGGAATCCTATGGCTACACCTTC. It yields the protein CASSSRTGESYGYTF.

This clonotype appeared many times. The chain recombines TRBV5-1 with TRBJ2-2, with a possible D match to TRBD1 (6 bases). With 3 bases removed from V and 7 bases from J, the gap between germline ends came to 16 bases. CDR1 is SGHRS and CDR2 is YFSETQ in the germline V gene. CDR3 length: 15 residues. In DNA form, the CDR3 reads TGCGCCAGCAGCTCCACAGGGAACTCGGGCGGGGAGCTGTTTTTT. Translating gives CASSSTGNSGGELFF.

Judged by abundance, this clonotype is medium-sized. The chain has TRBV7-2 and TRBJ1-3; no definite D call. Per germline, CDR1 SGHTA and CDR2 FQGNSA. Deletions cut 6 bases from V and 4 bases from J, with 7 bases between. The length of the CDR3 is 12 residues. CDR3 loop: CASSRAGNTIYF. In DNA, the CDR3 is TGTGCCAGCAGTCGAGCGGGAAACACCATATATTTT.

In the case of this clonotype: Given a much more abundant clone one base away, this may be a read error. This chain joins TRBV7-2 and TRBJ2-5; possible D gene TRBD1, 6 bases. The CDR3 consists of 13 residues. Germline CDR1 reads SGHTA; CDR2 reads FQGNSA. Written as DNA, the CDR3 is TGTGCCAACAGCTTTAACAGGGAAGAGACCCAGTACTTC. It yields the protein CANSFNREETQYF.

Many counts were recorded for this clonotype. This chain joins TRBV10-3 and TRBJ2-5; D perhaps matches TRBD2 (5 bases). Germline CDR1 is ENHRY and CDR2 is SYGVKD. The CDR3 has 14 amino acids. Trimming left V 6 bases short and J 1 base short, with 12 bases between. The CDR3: CAIRSGLPQETQYF. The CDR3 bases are TGTGCCATCAGATCTGGACTCCCCCAAGAGACCCAGTACTTC.